This T cell receptor beta chain was captured by sequencing in a study of cytomegalovirus exposure and HLA in healthy donors. Study as a whole: The Caucasian-associated ancestry cluster held more than 80% of a few hundred genotyped donors.

Amplification used 60 Vbeta primers and 13 Jbeta primers. Measured with immunoSEQ multiplex PCR; TCRdb has only the in-frame clones, and not every one. The sample consists of about 130,000 clones, under 85% of them appearing once. V gave up 4 bases and J gave up 1 base, with 10 bases separating them. This CDR3 spans 14 amino acids. Germline V gives CDR1 MNHNS, CDR2 SASEGT. While unrecorded immune exposures were likely, the donors were nominally healthy when sampled. On this clone itself: Its antigen is still unknown.

Study findings and constraints: About 87% or about 30% of the time was how often most TCR beta V segments were productive, according to an earlier analysis.

The TCR was taken from a boy between 10 and 17 years old in good health and CMV-seronegative. The sequenced sample was PBMCs. The chain recombines TRBV6-1 with TRBJ1-1; D not resolved. CDR3 bases: TGTGCCAGCAGTGCAGTCTCAGGGAACACTGAAGCTTTCTTT. Its translation is CASSAVSGNTEAFF.